The next 9 T cell receptor beta chains were all read from a single sample in a study of brain T cells in children with intractable seizures. TCRdb's table, derived via immunoSEQ multiplex PCR, lists solely in-frame clones and lacks some. The sample includes some 62,000 clones, approximately 94% seen only once; the top ten take over 0.35%. The sequences come from peripheral blood, collected at surgery. Every receptor here comes from a boy under two years old with focal cortical dysplasia and intractable seizures.

This chain links TRBV7-2 with TRBJ2-3; the D gene could be TRBD1 or TRBD2 (5 bases each). Germline V gene data show CDR1 as SGHTA and CDR2 as FQGNSA. The V and J ends lost 0 bases and 1 base respectively, with 11 bases between them. The CDR3 totals 16 residues. The CDR3 DNA reads as TGTGCCAGCAGCTTAGCGGGGGTAGGTGGCACAGATACGCAGTATTTT. Protein sequence: CASSLAGVGGTDTQYF.

CDR3 protein: CATSDGQGPNQPQHF. Written as DNA, the CDR3 is TGTGCCACCAGTGATGGACAGGGGCCAAATCAGCCCCAGCATTTT. J is TRBJ1-5 and V is TRBV24-1; 9 nucleotides line up with TRBD1. The CDR3 extends over 15 amino acids. V lost 3 bases and J lost 4; bases outside the gene matches: 3. CDR1 is KGHDR, CDR2 SFDVKD, per germline.

This clone has a single count. The chain employs TRBV7-9 and TRBJ1-1; D unresolved. The CDR3 runs 14 residues. V was shortened by 1 base and J by 5 bases, with 11 bases between the two germline ends. Germline CDR1 and CDR2: SEHNR and FQNEAQ (reference sequence). The CDR3 coding sequence is TGTGCCAGCAGCTTAGGAGTTTCGCGGACTGAAGCTTTCTTT. Residues: CASSLGVSRTEAFF.

The chain uses TRBV7-9 and TRBJ2-7; 9 bases are a match to TRBD1. The CDR3 length is 15 residues. J was trimmed by 0 bases and V by 4 bases; bases with no gene match: 4. Germline V gives CDR1 SEHNR, CDR2 FQNEAQ (reference sequence). CDR3 region: CASSSPQGASYEQYF. The CDR3 DNA sequence: TGTGCCAGCAGCTCCCCACAGGGGGCCTCCTACGAGCAGTACTTC. Full variable domain (remainder filled in from reference TRBV7-9 and TRBJ2-7): DTGVSQNPRHKITKRGQNVTFRCDPISEHNRLYWYRQTLGQGPEFLTYFQNEAQLEKSRLLSDRFSAERPKGSFSTLEIQRTEQGDSAMYLCASSSPQGASYEQYFGPGTRLTVT.

This chain links TRBV21-1 with TRBJ2-5; the D segment call TRBD1 is taken from the table without a DNA check. TRBV21-1 is tagged as a pseudogene. The CDR3 spans 17 residues. CDR3 sequence: CASSKAPRAAEQGTQYF. CDR3 sequence (DNA): TGTGCCAGCAGCAAAGCCCCTCGTGCAGCCGAACAGGGCACCCAGTACTTC.

The rearrangement uses TRBV27 and TRBJ1-2; a weak D match, TRBD1 (6 bases). V lost 6 bases, J lost 2 bases, and 13 bases lay in between. The CDR3 runs 14 residues. CDR1 and CDR2 (germline): MNHEY, SMNVEV (reference sequence). Here the CDR3 DNA reads TGTGCCAGCAGGGAGGCAGGGGAAAACTATGGCTACACCTTC. Amino acid sequence: CASREAGENYGYTF.

The chain is built from TRBV28 and TRBJ1-2, with a possible D match to TRBD1 (5 bases). The germline gives CDR1 MDHEN, CDR2 SYDVKM. This CDR3 has 15 residues. Trimming stripped 1 base from V and 1 base from J, with 10 bases between. The CDR3 here is CASSLFLDSNYGYTF. DNA of the CDR3: TGTGCCAGCAGTTTATTTCTTGACAGTAACTATGGCTACACCTTC.

The CDR3 loop is CASSILDGNGQPQHF. Here the CDR3 DNA reads TGTGCCAGTAGTATCCTCGACGGCAACGGTCAGCCCCAGCATTTT. This chain links TRBV19 with TRBJ1-5; D is ambiguous. CDR3 length: 15 residues. Germline values: CDR1 LNHDA, CDR2 SQIVND (reference sequence). Trimming took 3 bases from V and 6 from J, leaving 15 bases between them.

The V gene is TRBV12-3 or TRBV12-4, the J gene TRBJ1-1; D uncertain. V lost 0 bases to trimming and J lost 3 bases, with 5 bases between them. The CDR3 has 13 residues. The DNA for the CDR3 is TGTGCCAGCAGTTTAGCGTCGTACACTGAAGCTTTCTTT. Amino acids: CASSLASYTEAFF.